This TCR beta chain is drawn from a study of blood T cell repertoires in COVID-19. Across the study: Material from acute and convalescent COVID-19 was sourced from the United States, Italy and Spain. Sources were T cells, B-cell-depleted T cells, or PBMCs; the material itself was cDNA or gDNA.

Source study methods: Cell counts per sample came from amplifying reference gene primers. Here immunoSEQ multiplex PCR was the method, and the copy in TCRdb shows in-frame clones only, minus some. V, J and clone size were drawn from that table, and D and trimming were deduced from the DNA. The sample lists 300,000 to 450,000 clones; approximately 87% were seen once. Patients at the Seattle site were enrolled during active infection and followed longitudinally. Trimming pared 0 bases from V and 0 bases from J, leaving 7 bases between. The CDR3 is 15 residues long. CDR1 and CDR2 (germline): SGHRS, YFSETQ.

V and J are TRBV5-1 and TRBJ2-1; no clear D. The receptor was isolated from a woman younger than 45 with COVID-19, enrolled during active disease. Sequencing was carried out using peripheral blood. The CDR3 DNA reads as TGCGCCAGCAGCTTGGGAGAGAGCTCCTACAATGAGCAGTTCTTC. This codes for CASSLGESSYNEQFF.